This record covers a single T cell receptor (beta chain). This CDR3 is built from 16 residues. V lost 5 bases, J lost 6 bases, and 19 bases lay in between. CDR1 LNHDA and CDR2 SQIVND come from the germline V gene (reference sequence). Source study methods: Reference gene primer amplification yielded estimated nucleated cell counts. Sequencing used immunoSEQ multiplex PCR; TCRdb keeps in-frame clones, though not all of them. V and J calls and clone size are as listed in that table; D and trimming were resolved from the DNA. This table holds some 45,000 clones, approximately 86% found once. The record originates from a study of blood T cell repertoires in COVID-19. Study context: The analysed material was cDNA or gDNA that came from T cells, B-cell-depleted T cells, or PBMCs.

The TCR sequence derives from a man between 60 and 75 years old with active COVID-19. The chain joins TRBV19 to TRBJ1-4; D unresolved. Sequenced: peripheral blood. CDR3 DNA: TGTGCCAGTAGTCCCCCGGGAGGTAGGGAGGATGAAAAACTGTTTTTT. This translates into CASSPPGGREDEKLFF.